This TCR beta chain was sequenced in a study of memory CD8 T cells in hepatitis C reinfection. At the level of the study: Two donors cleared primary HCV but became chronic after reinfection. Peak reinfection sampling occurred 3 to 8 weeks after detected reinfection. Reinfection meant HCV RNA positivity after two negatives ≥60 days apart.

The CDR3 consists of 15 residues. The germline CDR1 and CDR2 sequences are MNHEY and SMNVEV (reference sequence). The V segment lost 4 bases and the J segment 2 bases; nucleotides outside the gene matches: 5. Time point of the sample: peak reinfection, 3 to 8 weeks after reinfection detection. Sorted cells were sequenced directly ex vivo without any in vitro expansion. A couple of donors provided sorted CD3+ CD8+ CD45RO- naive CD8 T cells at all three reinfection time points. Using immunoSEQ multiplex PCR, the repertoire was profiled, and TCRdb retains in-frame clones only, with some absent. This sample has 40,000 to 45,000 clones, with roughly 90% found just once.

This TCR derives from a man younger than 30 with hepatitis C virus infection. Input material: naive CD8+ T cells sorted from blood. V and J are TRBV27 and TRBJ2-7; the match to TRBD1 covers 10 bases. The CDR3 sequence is CASSSGQGDAYEQYF. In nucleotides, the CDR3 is TGTGCCAGCAGTTCAGGACAGGGGGACGCCTACGAGCAGTACTTC.